The 20 T cell receptor beta chains listed next were all sequenced from one sample in a study of blood T cell repertoires in COVID-19. Clones were sequenced by immunoSEQ multiplex PCR, and TCRdb holds only the in-frame ones, with some missing. The table records some 180,000 clones, roughly nine tenths of them present only once. Input material: peripheral blood. The receptors stem from a man in his 70s with active or convalescent COVID-19.

This chain uses TRBV6-2 or TRBV6-3 with TRBJ2-3; D call uncertain. Germline values: CDR1 MNHEY, CDR2 SVGEGT. The germline V and J ends were trimmed by 2 bases and 0 bases, with 9 bases remaining between them. This CDR3 has 15 residues. The CDR3 here is CASSYPGSSTDTQYF. DNA of the CDR3: TGTGCCAGCAGTTACCCCGGGTCCAGCACAGATACGCAGTATTTT.

The chain uses TRBV9 and TRBJ2-3; 13 nucleotides line up with TRBD2. V shed 4 bases and J 3 bases; nucleotides not matched to a gene: 5. Germline V CDR1 and CDR2: SGDLS, YYNGEE. The CDR3 is 16 amino acids. Written as DNA, the CDR3 is TGTGCCAGCAGCATAACTAGCGGGGGGGCAACAGATACGCAGTATTTT. Encoded protein: CASSITSGGATDTQYF. Combining the CDR3 with reference TRBV9 and TRBJ2-3 gives the whole variable domain DSGVTQTPKHLITATGQRVTLRCSPRSGDLSVYWYQQSLDQGLQFLIQYYNGEERAKGNILERFSAQQFPDLHSELNLSSLELGDSALYFCASSITSGGATDTQYFGPGTRLTVL.

This clone occurred a few times. V is TRBV18 and J is TRBJ2-7; no reliable D call. The CDR3 contains 12 residues. Trimming removed 8 bases from V and 1 base from J, with 9 bases in between. The V gene's germline CDR1 is KGHSH and CDR2 LQKENI. CDR3 residues: CASRGGSYEQYF. The CDR3 DNA is TGTGCCAGCCGCGGCGGATCCTACGAGCAGTACTTC.

The chain combines TRBV15 with TRBJ2-2; 7 bases are a match to TRBD1. The CDR3 covers 18 residues. Germline trimming cut 2 bases from V and 1 base from J; bases unmatched to any gene: 10. Germline V lookup: CDR1 LNHNV, CDR2 YYDKDF (reference sequence). In nucleotides, the CDR3 is TGTGCCACCAGCAGATCTGTAGGGACAGTTAGGAACACCGGGGAGCTGTTTTTT. This translates into CATSRSVGTVRNTGELFF.

The CDR3 coding sequence is TGTGCCAGCAGCCCAGGACTAGCTTTTTACGAGCAGTACTTC. It encodes CASSPGLAFYEQYF. The rearrangement uses TRBV7-2 and TRBJ2-7; TRBD2 agrees at 8 bases. J gave up 4 bases and V 5 bases, and 7 bases lay outside the gene matches. Germline V gene data show CDR1 as SGHTA and CDR2 as FQGNSA. This CDR3 has 14 residues.

This clone was seen once. The chain uses TRBV28 and TRBJ1-2; TRBD1 matches 8 bases. The CDR3 length is 15 residues. Germline V gene data show CDR1 as MDHEN and CDR2 as SYDVKM. After removal of 8 bases from V and 4 bases from J, the junction contained 12 bases not matched to a gene. The CDR3 loop reads CASVGAGGLSYGYTF. CDR3 DNA sequence: TGTGCCAGCGTGGGAGCAGGGGGCCTCTCCTATGGCTACACCTTC.

The chain carries TRBV5-1 and TRBJ1-2, with D perhaps TRBD1 (6 bases). The germline gives CDR1 SGHRS, CDR2 YFSETQ. Trimming left V 0 bases short and J 6 bases short, with 12 bases between. CDR3 size: 14 residues. For the CDR3, the DNA is TGCGCCAGCAGCTTGGAGGGAGGGGGACATGGCTACACCTTC. This encodes CASSLEGGGHGYTF.

V and J are TRBV7-8 and TRBJ1-5; D perhaps matches TRBD1 (6 bases). The CDR3 contains 21 residues. Trimming took off 7 bases at V and 2 bases at J, with 33 bases between the two ends. Per the germline V gene, CDR1 is SGHVS and CDR2 is FQNEAQ. The CDR3 DNA follows: TGTGCCAGCACCGTTACCGCTCAAACCCTGTCCGGGGGGCAAGGCAATCAGCCCCAGCATTTT. Amino acids: CASTVTAQTLSGGQGNQPQHF. The variable domain in full, completed from reference TRBV7-8 and TRBJ1-5, reads GAGVSQSPRYKVAKRGQDVALRCDPISGHVSLFWYQQALGQGPEFLTYFQNEAQLDKSGLPSDRFFAERPEGSVSTLKIQRTQQEDSAVYLCASTVTAQTLSGGQGNQPQHFGDGTRLSIL.

J is TRBJ2-7 and V is TRBV10-3; D may be TRBD1 (5 bases). V was clipped by 11 bases and J by 7 bases, with 21 bases between them. CDR3 length: 13 amino acids. The germline V gene encodes CDR1 ENHRY and CDR2 SYGVKD. CDR3 nucleotide sequence: TGTGCCTTACAGGACCCACCCCGTCTTGAGCAGTACTTC. The encoded protein is CALQDPPRLEQYF.

The chain has TRBV11-3 and TRBJ1-1, with 8 bases identical to TRBD1. J lost 5 bases, V lost 3 bases, and 2 bases had no gene match. The CDR3 runs 13 residues. Germline CDR1 reads SGHNT; CDR2 reads YENEEA. CDR3: CASSLTGVTEAFF. CDR3 sequence (DNA): TGTGCCAGCAGCTTGACAGGGGTGACTGAAGCTTTCTTT.

V is TRBV28 and J is TRBJ1-1, with D possibly being TRBD1 (6 bases). Germline values: CDR1 MDHEN, CDR2 SYDVKM. The CDR3 sequence is 14 residues long. V gave up 6 bases and J gave up 5 bases, with 16 bases separating them. CDR3 residues: CASSMLQGRTEAFF. The CDR3 coding sequence is TGTGCCAGCAGCATGCTACAGGGCCGAACTGAAGCTTTCTTT.

In its sample, this clone was seen a few times. The chain combines TRBV20-1 with TRBJ2-1; D is undetermined. CDR3 length equals 16 residues. CDR1 is DFQATT and CDR2 is SNEGSKA in the germline V gene (reference sequence). V lost 3 bases to trimming and J lost 5 bases, with 20 bases between them. CDR3 coding DNA: TGCAGTGCTAGTCGATTTACCCAGGATTCGGACAATGAGCAGTTCTTC. Its protein is CSASRFTQDSDNEQFF.

J is TRBJ1-2 and V is TRBV10-3; 7 positions agree with TRBD1. Germline loops: CDR1 ENHRY, CDR2 SYGVKD. With V trimmed by 3 bases and J by 8 bases, 9 bases remained unmatched. CDR3 size: 14 residues. DNA of the CDR3: TGTGCCATCAGTGATGCCGGGACAGAGGAGGGCTACACCTTC. Amino acid sequence: CAISDAGTEEGYTF.

This clone was seen a single time. The CDR3: CASSPDKNQPQHF. The CDR3 nucleotides read TGTGCCAGCTCACCGGACAAAAATCAGCCCCAGCATTTT. V usage is TRBV18 and J usage is TRBJ1-5; D possibly corresponds to TRBD1 (5 bases). CDR1 is KGHSH, CDR2 LQKENI, per germline. The V end was cut by 3 bases, the J end by 4 bases, with 7 bases between. This CDR3 comprises 13 residues.

The chain links TRBV10-1 to TRBJ2-3; D is perhaps TRBD1 (6 bases). The CDR3 has 12 amino acids. Trimming removed 4 bases at V and 8 bases at J, with 10 bases between. Germline V lookup: CDR1 WNHNN, CDR2 SYGVQD (reference sequence). The CDR3, as DNA: TGCGCCAGCAGTGGACCCAGGGGTACGCAGTATTTT. This translates into CASSGPRGTQYF.

The chain uses TRBV12-5 and TRBJ2-3; weak D call: TRBD2 (6 bases). CDR1 is LGHNT and CDR2 is FRNRAP in the germline V gene. Trimming took off 1 base at V and 2 bases at J, with 13 bases between the two ends. The CDR3 is 16 residues long. CDR3 bases: TGTGCTAGTGGTTTGGGCCTGGGGGGAGACACAGATACGCAGTATTTT. Amino acid sequence: CASGLGLGGDTDTQYF.

In its sample, this clone was seen once. V is TRBV15 and J is TRBJ2-5; 7 bases agree with TRBD1. The length of the CDR3 is 15 residues. After removal of 1 base from V and 2 bases from J, the junction contained 4 bases not matched to a gene. Looked up from germline, CDR1 is LNHNV and CDR2 is YYDKDF (reference sequence). CDR3 region: CATSRGDSTQETQYF. The CDR3 DNA sequence: TGTGCCACCAGCAGAGGGGACAGCACTCAAGAGACCCAGTACTTC.

The chain carries TRBV6-2 or TRBV6-3 and TRBJ2-7; 11 bases align to TRBD2. V gave up 4 bases and J gave up 7 bases; unmatched junction bases: 9. CDR3 size: 15 residues. Germline CDR1 and CDR2: MNHEY and SVGEGT. This CDR3 reads CASSFVGLAVGEQYF. As DNA, the CDR3 is TGTGCCAGCAGTTTCGTGGGACTAGCGGTAGGGGAGCAGTACTTC.

The rearrangement links TRBV9 to TRBJ1-4; D perhaps matches TRBD1 (6 bases). The CDR3 has 16 amino acids. Germline V gene lookup returns CDR1 SGDLS and CDR2 YYNGEE. The V and J ends lost 4 bases and 4 bases respectively, with 17 bases between them. The CDR3 DNA reads as TGTGCCAGCAGCCCCGATAAGGGGGGGTTTAATGAAAAACTGTTTTTT. Amino acids: CASSPDKGGFNEKLFF.

The chain carries TRBV3-1 (or the pseudogene TRBV3-2) and TRBJ1-2, with D possibly TRBD1 on 5 matching bases. This CDR3 comprises 14 residues. V shed 0 bases and J shed 8 bases, with 13 bases lying between them. Germline V gene lookup returns CDR1 LGHDT and CDR2 YNNKEL (reference sequence). For the CDR3, the DNA is TGTGCCAGCAGCCAAGATTGGCAGCCAGGGGGCTACACCTTC. Its protein is CASSQDWQPGGYTF.